This passage covers 20 T cell receptor beta chains from one sample sequenced in a study of cytomegalovirus exposure and HLA in healthy donors. The table came from immunoSEQ multiplex PCR; TCRdb's copy has only in-frame clones and leaves some out. Of 250,000 or so clones in the sample, around 89% were seen once. The specimen was PBMCs. The receptors shown here come from a woman under 30 in good health and CMV-seronegative.

The gene calls are TRBV21-1 and TRBJ1-5; TRBD1, the D gene given by the table, was not confirmed from the DNA. TRBV21-1 is classified as a pseudogene. The CDR3 sequence is 17 residues long. The CDR3 here is CASRNRTGKGSHQPQHF. DNA for the CDR3: TGTGCCAGCCGGAATCGGACAGGGAAGGGCTCGCATCAGCCCCAGCATTTT.

The V call is TRBV11-2, the J call TRBJ2-1; TRBD2 aligns across 8 bases. CDR3 length: 16 amino acids. With V trimmed by 3 bases and J by 5 bases, 9 bases remained unmatched. From germline, CDR1 is SGHAT and CDR2 FQNNGV. The CDR3 region is CASSLVIVAGHNEQFF. CDR3 nucleotides: TGTGCCAGCAGCTTGGTTATAGTAGCGGGGCACAATGAGCAGTTCTTC.

The chain uses TRBV9 and TRBJ2-3; the D gene is possibly TRBD2 (5 bases). This CDR3 has 14 amino acids. Per germline, CDR1 SGDLS and CDR2 YYNGEE. V lost 0 bases, J lost 2 bases, and 7 bases lay in between. The CDR3 reads CASSVGLSTDTQYF. CDR3 DNA sequence: TGTGCCAGCAGCGTAGGACTATCCACAGATACGCAGTATTTT.

Note on this clone: Different DNA sequences within this sample yield the same CDR3. Here the CDR3 reads CATLVAGDEQFF. CDR3 nucleotides: TGTGCCACCCTCGTCGCGGGCGATGAGCAGTTCTTC. The chain uses TRBV15 and TRBJ2-1, with D possibly TRBD2 on 5 matching bases. Germline CDR1 is LNHNV and CDR2 is YYDKDF (reference sequence). The CDR3 has 12 residues. V was clipped by 8 bases and J by 8 bases, with 13 bases between them.

The V and J genes are TRBV10-3 and TRBJ2-1; 11 bases match TRBD2. This CDR3 has 14 residues. The V segment lost 5 bases and the J segment 4 bases; nucleotides outside the gene matches: 1. Germline CDR1 reads ENHRY; CDR2 reads SYGVKD. The DNA of the CDR3 is TGTGCCATCAGTTTAGCGGGGGGGTACAATGAGCAGTTCTTC. This translates into CAISLAGGYNEQFF.

The rearrangement joins TRBV4-1 to TRBJ2-1; D possibly corresponds to TRBD1 (6 bases). Germline V gene lookup returns CDR1 MGHRA and CDR2 YSYEKL. The V gene lost 1 base and the J gene lost 4 bases, with 11 bases spanning the gap. CDR3 size: 15 residues. This CDR3 reads CASSQGQGLYNEQFF. The CDR3 coding sequence is TGCGCCAGCAGCCAAGGCCAGGGGCTTTACAATGAGCAGTTCTTC.

V gene TRBV7-2 combines with J gene TRBJ1-2, with a weak D call TRBD1 (5 bases). V lost 6 bases, J lost 0 bases, and 11 bases lay in between. CDR3 length: 14 residues. The V gene's germline CDR1 is SGHTA and CDR2 FQGNSA. The CDR3, as DNA: TGTGCCAGCAGACCCCGGGGGGCTAACTATGGCTACACCTTC. It codes for CASRPRGANYGYTF.

The chain links TRBV18 to TRBJ2-7; perhaps TRBD2 as D (6 bases). CDR1 and CDR2 from the germline V gene are KGHSH and LQKENI. This CDR3 spans 14 amino acids. V was pared by 3 bases and J by 4 bases, with 13 bases between. CDR3 residues: CASSPPGAHYEQYV. The CDR3 DNA sequence: TGTGCCAGCTCACCGCCGGGAGCCCATTACGAGCAGTACGTC.

The chain is built from TRBV6-5 and TRBJ1-2, with D maybe TRBD1 (5 bases). CDR1 is MNHEY and CDR2 is SVGAGI in the germline V gene. CDR3 length: 11 residues. The V gene lost 4 bases and the J gene lost 7 bases, with 7 bases spanning the gap. CDR3: CASSFGAGYTF. The CDR3 DNA is TGTGCCAGCAGTTTTGGGGCTGGCTACACCTTC.

The chain employs TRBV7-9 and TRBJ1-1; TRBD1 is a possible D gene (6 bases). V was cut by 0 bases and J by 5 bases, with 13 bases left in between. The CDR3 is made up of 15 amino acids. The V gene's germline CDR1 is SEHNR and CDR2 FQNEAQ (reference sequence). The DNA for the CDR3 is TGTGCCAGCAGCTTAGCACAGGGATTTCCTACTGAAGCTTTCTTT. The encoded protein is CASSLAQGFPTEAFF.

This chain joins TRBV28 and TRBJ2-2, with D maybe TRBD2 (6 bases). The CDR3 is 13 residues long. Trimming cost V 11 bases and J 3 bases, with 13 bases left between them. CDR1 MDHEN and CDR2 SYDVKM come from the germline V gene. This CDR3 is CAHGGTYTGELFF. CDR3 bases: TGTGCCCACGGAGGGACCTACACCGGGGAGCTGTTTTTT.

The chain recombines TRBV7-6 with TRBJ2-5; 7 bases line up with TRBD1. Germline V lookup: CDR1 SGHVS, CDR2 FNYEAQ. J lost 5 bases, V lost 1 base, and 4 bases had no gene match. The CDR3 covers 14 residues. This chain's CDR3 is CASSLVQGWETQYF. In DNA form, the CDR3 reads TGTGCCAGCAGCTTAGTACAGGGGTGGGAGACCCAGTACTTC.

V is TRBV27 and J is TRBJ2-7; D gene unclear. V lost 4 bases, J lost 3 bases, and 16 bases lay in between. CDR3 length equals 15 residues. Germline CDR1 reads MNHEY; CDR2 reads SMNVEV (reference sequence). CDR3 amino acids: CASSSAVRYVYEQYF. Written as DNA, the CDR3 is TGTGCCAGCAGTTCCGCCGTCAGGTATGTCTACGAGCAGTACTTC.

This clone was picked up one time. This chain joins TRBV7-9 and TRBJ1-1, with D tentatively TRBD1 (5 bases). The CDR3 is made up of 14 amino acids. Germline CDR1 reads SEHNR; CDR2 reads FQNEAQ (reference sequence). The V and J ends lost 0 bases and 10 bases respectively, with 15 bases between them. The DNA of the CDR3 is TGTGCCAGCAGCTTAGCGTGGGGCAGCGCTGGAGCTTTCTTT. It codes for CASSLAWGSAGAFF.

CDR3 coding DNA: TGTGCCAGCAGTCAAACTGTTTGGGATACGCAGTATTTT. It yields the protein CASSQTVWDTQYF. V usage is TRBV27 and J usage is TRBJ2-3; unclear D gene. The CDR3 totals 13 residues. V was trimmed by 5 bases and J by 6 bases, leaving 12 bases between them. Germline V CDR1 and CDR2: MNHEY, SMNVEV (reference sequence).

V and J are TRBV27 and TRBJ2-2, with 14 bases fitting TRBD2. The germline CDR1 and CDR2 sequences are MNHEY and SMNVEV (reference sequence). With 5 bases clipped from V and 8 bases from J, the junction kept 10 bases outside the gene matches. The CDR3 has 17 amino acids. The CDR3 nucleotides are TGTGCCAGCAGTAAACTCCCCGGGACTAGCGGGGGAGGGGAGCTGTTTTTT. This codes for CASSKLPGTSGGGELFF.

The genes are TRBV10-1 and TRBJ2-1, with 7 positions matching TRBD1. Looked up from germline, CDR1 is WNHNN and CDR2 is SYGVQD (reference sequence). The CDR3 loop spans 14 amino acids. V was pared by 6 bases and J by 6 bases, with 8 bases of the junction left unmatched. CDR3 DNA: TGCGCCAGCAGGCCGACAGGGTTGGTCAATGAGCAGTTCTTC. Translating gives CASRPTGLVNEQFF.

This chain connects TRBV9 to TRBJ1-6, with TRBD1 matching 7 bases. The J segment lost 6 bases and the V segment lost 3 bases, leaving 6 bases of the junction unmatched. The CDR3 covers 15 residues. Germline V gene data show CDR1 as SGDLS and CDR2 as YYNGEE. CDR3 sequence (DNA): TGTGCCAGCAGCGAGAGGGGACAGCCTAATTCACCCCTCCACTTT. Its protein is CASSERGQPNSPLHF.

This rearrangement joins TRBV7-2 to TRBJ2-3, with D maybe TRBD2 (6 bases). This CDR3 is 12 amino acids long. Trimming cost V 5 bases and J 10 bases, with 13 bases left between them. CDR1 SGHTA and CDR2 FQGNSA come from the germline V gene. This chain's CDR3 is CASSQFRDSQYF. The CDR3 nucleotides read TGTGCCAGCAGCCAGTTCCGGGACTCGCAGTATTTT.

The chain combines TRBV28 with TRBJ1-2; the D gene is possibly TRBD1 (6 bases). The V gene's germline CDR1 is MDHEN and CDR2 SYDVKM. This CDR3 spans 13 amino acids. V shed 5 bases and J shed 4 bases, with 11 bases lying between them. CDR3 residues: CASSTRGGYGYTF. The CDR3 coding sequence is TGTGCCAGCAGTACCAGGGGTGGCTATGGCTACACCTTC.